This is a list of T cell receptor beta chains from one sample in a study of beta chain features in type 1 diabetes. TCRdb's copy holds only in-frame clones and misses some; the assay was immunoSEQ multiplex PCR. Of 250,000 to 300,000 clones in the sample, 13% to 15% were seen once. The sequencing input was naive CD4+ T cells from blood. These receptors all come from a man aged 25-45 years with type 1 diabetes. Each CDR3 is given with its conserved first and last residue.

CASSPQAGPQHF,TRBV6-5
CASSEQGDVETQYF,TRBV2
CASSVGSGRAWETQYF,TRBV9
CASTGQGAKTQYF,TRBV2
CASSLRQDSGANVLTF,TRBV7-9
CASSYPGTSGRREQFF,TRBV6-5
CATGLGNTDTQYF,TRBV10-3
CASSIHLAGVGETQYF,TRBV7-7
CASSPGGRGAGELFF,TRBV11-3
CASTRWDSLNTEAFF,TRBV2
CSVGRQGWNTGELFF,TRBV29-1